This passage covers 14 T cell receptor beta chains from one sample sequenced in a study of OX40 agonist ivuxolimab in advanced cancers. Libraries were prepared by immunoSEQ multiplex PCR; TCRdb keeps only in-frame clonotypes and omits some of them. The sample records some 80,000 clones, over 75% being singletons. Source: CD4+ or CD8+ T cells sorted from blood, taken in a trial of the OX40 agonist ivuxolimab. The receptors originated from an adult with an advanced solid tumor such as melanoma, head and neck, liver or kidney cancer.

The gene calls are TRBV5-1 and TRBJ1-2; 7 bases match TRBD1. The germline V gene encodes CDR1 SGHRS and CDR2 YFSETQ. With 7 bases clipped from V and 4 bases from J, the junction kept 10 bases outside the gene matches. The CDR3 extends over 14 amino acids. The CDR3 nucleotides read TGCGCCAGCGGCATTACAGGGGATAGCTATGGCTACACCTTC. It translates to CASGITGDSYGYTF.

This clone was observed a single time. The V and J genes are TRBV28 and TRBJ1-1; D unresolved. This CDR3 is built from 13 residues. Germline-derived CDR1 and CDR2 are MDHEN and SYDVKM. V was trimmed by 8 bases and J by 2 bases, leaving 12 bases between them. CDR3 sequence: CASQPIRNTEAFF. The CDR3 coding sequence is TGTGCCAGCCAACCCATTCGAAACACTGAAGCTTTCTTT.

The chain is built from TRBV7-9 and TRBJ1-2; perhaps TRBD1 as D (5 bases). The V gene lost 2 bases and the J gene lost 6 bases, with 16 bases spanning the gap. CDR3 length equals 15 residues. Germline V gives CDR1 SEHNR, CDR2 FQNEAQ (reference sequence). CDR3: CASSLSGSTGDGYTF. The CDR3 bases are TGTGCCAGCAGCTTATCAGGGTCAACGGGGGATGGCTACACCTTC. Full variable domain (remainder filled in from reference TRBV7-9 and TRBJ1-2): DTGVSQNPRHKITKRGQNVTFRCDPISEHNRLYWYRQTLGQGPEFLTYFQNEAQLEKSRLLSDRFSAERPKGSFSTLEIQRTEQGDSAMYLCASSLSGSTGDGYTFGSGTRLTVV.

V and J are TRBV7-9 and TRBJ1-3, with D unresolved. The V gene's germline CDR1 is SEHNR and CDR2 FQNEAQ (reference sequence). V shed 5 bases and J shed 0 bases, with 11 bases lying between them. This CDR3 is 15 amino acids long. DNA for the CDR3: TGTGCCAGCAGCCCGCGGGTACTCTCTGGAAACACCATATATTTT. It encodes CASSPRVLSGNTIYF.

V usage is TRBV5-1 and J usage is TRBJ1-2; no firm D call. With 0 bases removed from V and 1 base from J, the gap between germline ends came to 7 bases. This CDR3 spans 14 amino acids. Germline values: CDR1 SGHRS, CDR2 YFSETQ. The CDR3 nucleotides read TGCGCCAGCAGCTTGGACCCCAATAACTATGGCTACACCTTC. This encodes CASSLDPNNYGYTF.

The gene calls are TRBV7-3 and TRBJ1-1; D perhaps matches TRBD1 (6 bases). V lost 8 bases and J 2 bases, leaving 15 bases between the germline ends. Germline V lookup: CDR1 SGHTA, CDR2 FQGTGA. The CDR3 has 14 amino acids. CDR3 in DNA: TGTGCCAGCGCTCTGGGGACATCAAACACTGAAGCTTTCTTT. This gives the protein CASALGTSNTEAFF.

The J gene is TRBJ1-1, the V gene TRBV5-1; weak D call: TRBD1 (5 bases). V was trimmed by 2 bases and J by 4 bases, leaving 12 bases between them. The CDR3 is made up of 14 amino acids. Germline V gene data show CDR1 as SGHRS and CDR2 as YFSETQ. CDR3 region: CASSLRGSSTEAFF. The CDR3 DNA sequence: TGCGCCAGCAGCTTAAGGGGATCGAGCACTGAAGCTTTCTTT. Combining the CDR3 with reference TRBV5-1 and TRBJ1-1 gives the whole variable domain KAGVTQTPRYLIKTRGQQVTLSCSPISGHRSVSWYQQTPGQGLQFLFEYFSETQRNKGNFPGRFSGRQFSNSRSEMNVSTLELGDSALYLCASSLRGSSTEAFFGQGTRLTVV.

The rearrangement joins TRBV11-2 to TRBJ1-1; D might be TRBD1 (6 bases). Deletions cut 4 bases from V and 5 bases from J, with 11 bases between. The CDR3 contains 13 residues. Germline CDR1 SGHAT, CDR2 FQNNGV. The CDR3 DNA follows: TGTGCCAGCAGCTACAGGGATGGGACTGAAGCTTTCTTT. It codes for CASSYRDGTEAFF.

The V call is TRBV30, the J call TRBJ2-5, with D tentatively TRBD2 (6 bases). CDR3 size: 14 residues. Germline V CDR1 and CDR2: GTSNPN, SVGIG (reference sequence). V lost 2 bases and J 4 bases, leaving 14 bases between the germline ends. CDR3 region: CAWSPSPGGETQYF. The CDR3 nucleotides are TGTGCCTGGAGTCCCTCCCCCGGGGGAGAGACCCAGTACTTC.

J is TRBJ1-1 and V is TRBV28; D gene ambiguous. CDR3 length: 11 residues. The germline V gene has CDR1 MDHEN and CDR2 SYDVKM. Between the trimmed V and J ends, which lost 6 bases and 4 bases, there was a span of 6 bases. In DNA, the CDR3 is TGTGCCAGCAGGAGTATCACTGAAGCTTTCTTT. Protein: CASRSITEAFF.

J is TRBJ2-7 and V is TRBV7-6; 8 bases agree with TRBD1. The length of the CDR3 is 15 residues. Trimming removed 5 bases from V and 2 bases from J; junction bases left unmatched: 8. CDR1 SGHVS and CDR2 FNYEAQ come from the germline V gene. CDR3 nucleotides: TGTGCCAGCAGCCTCCAGGGGACAGGCCCCTACGAGCAGTACTTC. This translates into CASSLQGTGPYEQYF.

This chain links TRBV4-2 with TRBJ2-2; tentatively, D is TRBD2 (5 bases). Germline V gives CDR1 LGHNA, CDR2 YNFKEQ. The CDR3 spans 15 residues. V was pared by 4 bases and J by 3 bases, with 12 bases between. CDR3 region: CASSPGGRDTGELFF. The CDR3 nucleotides read TGTGCCAGCAGCCCTGGAGGTCGCGACACCGGGGAGCTGTTTTTT.

This chain links TRBV7-2 with TRBJ1-6; D remains unclear. The CDR3 consists of 14 residues. Per germline, CDR1 SGHTA and CDR2 FQGNSA. V lost 0 bases, J lost 14 bases, and 14 bases lay in between. The CDR3 spells CASSLAGVGTSLHF. In nucleotides, the CDR3 is TGTGCCAGCAGCTTAGCTGGGGTCGGCACATCCCTCCACTTT.

This chain uses TRBV28 with TRBJ2-1; 12 bases are a match to TRBD2. V shed 6 bases, J shed 7 bases, and the junction held 7 bases outside the gene matches. This CDR3 is 15 amino acids long. CDR1 is MDHEN and CDR2 is SYDVKM in the germline V gene. The CDR3 DNA follows: TGTGCCAGCAGCAGACTAGCGGGAGTGTTGAATGAGCAGTTCTTC. Translation gives CASSRLAGVLNEQFF.